Below are 20 T cell receptor beta chains sequenced from a single sample in a study of regulatory T cells in long-lasting Graves disease. Time point of the sample: newly diagnosed GD, antithyroid drugs for less than 3 months. PBMC-extracted RNA yielded the TCR library. Building the TCR beta libraries relied on iRepertoire HTBI primers, and CDR3 regions underwent Arm-PCR. Each CDR3 protein is one row after TCRdb ran MiXCR on the multiplex PCR reads. The sample lists 400,000 to 500,000 distinct CDR3 sequences; about 15% were seen once. The data were also submitted as part of a second study, on T cells in Graves' hyperthyroidism and ophthalmopathy.

The sample consisted of peripheral blood mononuclear cells (PBMCs), taken at new diagnosis, from a patient treated with antithyroid drugs. The receptors were gathered from a woman under 40 with Graves disease.

This clonotype was recorded at least ten times. V gene TRBV30 combines with J gene TRBJ2-1; D remains ambiguous. The CDR3 loop spans 13 amino acids. V was trimmed by 5 bases and J by 1 base, leaving 9 bases between them. Germline CDR1 and CDR2: GTSNPN and SVGIG (reference sequence). The CDR3, as DNA: TGTGCCTGGTCAGGTGAATCCTACAATGAGCAGTTCTTC. The encoded protein is CAWSGESYNEQFF.

In this sample, this clonotype turned up many times. The CDR3 loop reads CASNDRTGVNEQFF. CDR3 sequence (DNA): TGTGCCAGCAACGACAGGACAGGAGTCAATGAGCAGTTCTTC. This chain uses TRBV7-2 with TRBJ2-1, with TRBD1 matching 7 bases. V shed 7 bases and J 6 bases; nucleotides not matched to a gene: 9. The germline gives CDR1 SGHTA, CDR2 FQGNSA. This CDR3 region has 14 residues.

The genes are TRBV7-2 and TRBJ2-2; TRBD2 matches at 13 bases. Germline V gene lookup returns CDR1 SGHTA and CDR2 FQGNSA. The CDR3 loop spans 19 amino acids. V was clipped by 4 bases and J by 4 bases; unmatched bases: 12. DNA for the CDR3: TGTGCCAGCAGCTCAAGACTAGCGGGAGGAGGTTGGGGCACCGGGGAGCTGTTTTTT. It translates to CASSSRLAGGGWGTGELFF.

The rearrangement uses TRBV27 and TRBJ1-3; D not resolved. This CDR3 has 11 residues. Trimming removed 10 bases from V and 0 bases from J, with 4 bases in between. The germline V gene has CDR1 MNHEY and CDR2 SMNVEV (reference sequence). The CDR3 DNA reads TGTGCCACAATCTCTGGAAACACCATATATTTT. Its protein is CATISGNTIYF.

Ten or more counts support this clonotype. A clone one base away is much larger, so this may be a read error. V usage is TRBV27 and J usage is TRBJ1-2; D uncertain. Germline-derived CDR1 and CDR2 are MNHEY and SMNVEV (reference sequence). The CDR3 covers 12 residues. V was cut by 4 bases and J by 0 bases, with 3 bases left in between. CDR3 coding DNA: TGTGCCAGCAGTTCCCCTAACTATGGCTACACCTTC. Translation: CASSSPNYGYTF.

This clonotype was counted many times. The chain joins TRBV18 to TRBJ2-1, with 7 positions matching TRBD2. The germline V gene has CDR1 KGHSH and CDR2 LQKENI. The CDR3 consists of 15 residues. The J segment lost 2 bases and the V segment lost 6 bases, leaving 7 bases of the junction unmatched. CDR3 nucleotides: TGTGCCAGCTCCCCCCGGGGGGACGCCTACAATGAGCAGTTCTTC. It codes for CASSPRGDAYNEQFF.

A word on this clonotype: This may arise from a read error, as a much more abundant clone is one base away. V is TRBV7-9 and J is TRBJ2-7, with D perhaps matching TRBD2 (5 bases). The CDR3 is made up of 17 amino acids. Germline V lookup: CDR1 SEHNR, CDR2 FQNEAQ (reference sequence). Trimming pared 8 bases from V and 0 bases from J, leaving 23 bases between. CDR3 DNA sequence: TGTGCCAGCTCCCACTATCTCGGGGAGAGGAGCTCCTACGAGCAGTACTTC. The encoded protein is CASSHYLGERSSYEQYF.

This clonotype turned up a few times. The V and J genes are TRBV9 and TRBJ2-2; D may be TRBD2 (5 bases). The V gene lost 4 bases and the J gene lost 0 bases, with 13 bases spanning the gap. The CDR3 length is 16 residues. In germline, CDR1 is SGDLS, CDR2 YYNGEE. The CDR3 spells CASSTFGLTNTGELFF. CDR3 bases: TGTGCCAGCAGCACCTTTGGACTCACGAACACCGGGGAGCTGTTTTTT.

The table lists this clonotype with a count of one. A much more abundant neighbour one base away suggests this may be a read error. This sequence joins TRBV11-3 and TRBJ2-2; perhaps D is TRBD1 or TRBD2 (5 bases each). CDR3 length equals 15 residues. The V gene's germline CDR1 is SGHNT and CDR2 YENEEA. The CDR3 reads CASSSRGSGTGEPFF. Written as DNA, the CDR3 is TGTGCCAGCAGCTCCCGGGGATCAGGGACCGGGGAGCCGTTTTTT.

In this sample, this clonotype turned up many times. This chain connects TRBV18 to TRBJ2-3; 7 bases are a match to TRBD2. This CDR3 has 18 amino acids. Germline V gene sequence: CDR1 KGHSH, CDR2 LQKENI. After removal of 6 bases from V and 0 bases from J, the junction contained 15 bases not matched to a gene. CDR3 DNA: TGTGCCAGCTCCGCGCCACTCTTCCGGGAGGCGAGCACAGATACGCAGTATTTT. This sequence encodes CASSAPLFREASTDTQYF.

This clonotype was counted many times. The chain is built from TRBV7-9 and TRBJ2-7, with 7 positions matching TRBD1. V lost 5 bases to trimming and J lost 1 base; unmatched junction nucleotides: 11. The CDR3 length is 16 residues. From germline, CDR1 is SEHNR and CDR2 FQNEAQ (reference sequence). CDR3 DNA: TGTGCCAGCAGCCCTAGAGGGACAGAACGATCCTACGAGCAGTACTTC. This translates into CASSPRGTERSYEQYF.

This clonotype was seen repeatedly, ten times or more. The junction and the germline gene differ at one end; a read error may be behind it. The V and J genes are TRBV3-1 and TRBJ1-1; tentatively, D is TRBD1 (5 bases). Germline V lookup: CDR1 LGHDT, CDR2 YNNKEL (reference sequence). The CDR3 has 13 residues. The chain's CDR3 is CASSFGHTPGRVF. In DNA form, the CDR3 reads TGTGCCAGCAGCTTCGGACATACCCCGGGAAGGGTCTTT. Filled out from reference TRBV3-1 and TRBJ1-1, the complete variable domain reads DTAVSQTPKYLVTQMGNDKSIKCEQNLGHDTMYWYKQDSKKFLKIMFSYNNKELIINETVPNRFSPKSPDKAHLNLHINSLELGDSAVYFCASSFGHTPGRVFGQGTRLTVV.

There are many counts of this clonotype. The chain links TRBV28 to TRBJ2-2, with 7 bases identical to TRBD1. The CDR3 consists of 14 residues. In germline, CDR1 is MDHEN, CDR2 SYDVKM. V lost 5 bases and J lost 6; bases outside the gene matches: 6. CDR3 DNA: TGTGCCAGCAGTCAATTAACAGGGGCCGGGGAGCTGTTTTTT. This codes for CASSQLTGAGELFF.

Note on this clonotype: The limits of the CDR3 on the DNA are not certain, so only TCRdb's listed CDR3 is given. CDR3: CASSFYICSARPPGGTNYGYTF. This chain uses TRBV7-2 with TRBJ1-2; the table's D call, TRBD1, was not checked against the DNA. The CDR3 is 22 amino acids long, termini counted. CDR1 and CDR2 (germline): SGHTA, FQGNSA.

This clonotype was counted at least ten times. J is TRBJ2-7 and V is TRBV30, with 7 bases aligning to TRBD2. Germline V gene data show CDR1 as GTSNPN and CDR2 as SVGIG (reference sequence). The CDR3 is made up of 15 amino acids. V trimming: 2 bases; J trimming: 0 bases; junction bases outside the gene matches: 7. CDR3 protein: CAWSHGAGASYEQYF. The DNA for the CDR3 is TGTGCCTGGAGTCATGGCGCGGGAGCCTCCTACGAGCAGTACTTC.

Only a few counts were recorded for this clonotype. The CDR3 is CSARPGQTQRYEQYF. The CDR3 coding sequence is TGCAGTGCTAGACCCGGGCAGACCCAAAGGTACGAGCAGTACTTC. The V gene is TRBV20-1, the J gene TRBJ2-7; D uncertain. The V and J ends lost 2 bases and 4 bases respectively, with 18 bases between them. CDR1 and CDR2 from the germline V gene are DFQATT and SNEGSKA (reference sequence). There are 15 residues in the CDR3.

The genes are TRBV5-4 and TRBJ2-3; TRBD2 aligns across 14 bases. CDR1 and CDR2 from the germline V gene are SGHNT and YYREEE (reference sequence). The V and J ends lost 5 bases and 4 bases, in that order; junction bases with no gene match: 9. The CDR3 covers 17 residues. CDR3 loop: CASRNGTSGSLADTQYF. CDR3 coding DNA: TGTGCCAGCAGAAACGGGACTAGCGGGAGTTTAGCAGATACGCAGTATTTT. Combining the CDR3 with reference TRBV5-4 and TRBJ2-3 gives the whole variable domain ETGVTQSPTHLIKTRGQQVTLRCSSQSGHNTVSWYQQALGQGPQFIFQYYREEENGRGNFPPRFSGLQFPNYSSELNVNALELDDSALYLCASRNGTSGSLADTQYFGPGTRLTVL.

This clonotype was seen only a few times. The chain combines TRBV4-3 with TRBJ2-2; tentatively, D is TRBD1 (5 bases). CDR3 length: 18 amino acids. The germline V gene encodes CDR1 LGHNA and CDR2 YSLEER. Trimming pared 2 bases from V and 1 base from J, leaving 17 bases between. CDR3 coding DNA: TGCGCCAGCAGCCAACGTAAGTTTTGGACACAGAACACCGGGGAGCTGTTTTTT. Residues: CASSQRKFWTQNTGELFF.

The gene calls are TRBV20-1 and TRBJ2-3, with D unresolved. The end of the DNA aligns better with TRBJ2-7, so the J call may be wrong. The CDR3 has 12 amino acids. CDR1 and CDR2 from the germline V gene are DFQATT and SNEGSKA (reference sequence). CDR3 loop: CSARGAGGEQYF. The DNA of the CDR3 is TGCAGTGCTAGAGGGGCCGGCGGCGAGCAGTACTTC.

This clonotype occurred many times. The CDR3, as DNA: TGTGCCAGCAGCAACCCGGGCTTCGCCGGAGACTCTGGAAACACCATATATTTT. Translating gives CASSNPGFAGDSGNTIYF. This chain joins TRBV11-2 and TRBJ1-3; D ambiguous. Trimming shortened V by 5 bases and J by 0 bases, and 20 bases separated the two germline ends. The CDR3 consists of 18 residues. Germline V gene data show CDR1 as SGHAT and CDR2 as FQNNGV. Full variable domain (remainder filled in from reference TRBV11-2 and TRBJ1-3): EAGVAQSPRYKIIEKRQSVAFWCNPISGHATLYWYQQILGQGPKLLIQFQNNGVVDDSQLPKDRFSAERLKGVDSTLKIQPAKLEDSAVYLCASSNPGFAGDSGNTIYFGEGSWLTVV.